The TCR beta chain described here comes from a study of cytomegalovirus exposure and HLA in healthy donors. Findings of the study overall: In vitro, three CMV-associated chains proved specific for CMV antigens. Later analysis associated a missense DCLRE1C variant with TCR beta V- and J-gene trimming.

On this clone itself: The antigen remains undetermined.

Vbeta (60) and Jbeta (13) primers were used in the PCR. This table comes from immunoSEQ multiplex PCR, and its TCRdb copy is limited to in-frame clones, with some not included. The table shows 150,000 to 180,000 clones, with about three quarters occurring only once. CDR1 and CDR2 (germline): SGHRS, YFSETQ. V lost 0 bases to trimming and J lost 4 bases, with 11 bases between them. This CDR3 contains 15 residues. The clonotype was recovered from a woman aged 40 to 55 in good health and CMV-seronegative. The source material was PBMCs. The chain recombines TRBV5-1 with TRBJ2-1, with D possibly matching TRBD1 (5 bases). Written as DNA, the CDR3 is TGCGCCAGCAGCTTGGGGGGCAGTCAGTACAATGAGCAGTTCTTC. Its protein product is CASSLGGSQYNEQFF.